The 9 T cell receptor beta chains in this list originate from one sample, sequenced in a study of blood T cell repertoires in COVID-19. Profiling relied on immunoSEQ multiplex PCR, and the TCRdb table lists in-frame clones only, not all of them. The sample shows under 300,000 clones, 80% to 95% of them seen only once. The sequenced sample consisted of peripheral blood. The source is a man aged 30 to 45 with COVID-19, enrolled during active disease.

The CDR3 coding sequence is TGTGCCAGCAGCCAAGCTTATCCTGGGACAGGGGGACGAAGAACTTACTCTTATGGCTACACCTTC. Translation: CASSQAYPGTGGRRTYSYGYTF. This rearrangement joins TRBV3-1 (or the pseudogene TRBV3-2) to TRBJ1-2, with 11 bases lining up with TRBD1. Per the germline V gene, CDR1 is LGHDT and CDR2 is YNNKEL (reference sequence). J lost 5 bases, V lost 1 base, and 24 bases had no gene match. This CDR3 is built from 22 residues.

This chain joins TRBV6-6 and TRBJ1-5; 8 bases are a match to TRBD1. In germline, CDR1 is MNHNY, CDR2 SVGAGI (reference sequence). The CDR3 consists of 14 residues. V lost 5 bases, J lost 4 bases, and 4 bases stayed unmatched. CDR3 residues: CASSPRTGNQPQHF. The CDR3 DNA reads as TGTGCCAGCAGTCCACGGACAGGGAATCAGCCCCAGCATTTT.

This clone was counted once. The chain combines TRBV13 with TRBJ1-2; weak D call: TRBD1 (6 bases). The germline V gene has CDR1 PRHDT and CDR2 FYEKMQ (reference sequence). This CDR3 spans 15 amino acids. Trimming stripped 1 base from V and 4 bases from J, with 13 bases between. The CDR3 protein is CASSLAGQGGYGYTF. The CDR3 DNA reads as TGTGCCAGCAGCTTAGCAGGCCAAGGGGGCTATGGCTACACCTTC.

The chain joins TRBV14 to TRBJ1-6; 7 bases fit TRBD1. J gave up 10 bases and V 4 bases, and 10 bases lay outside the gene matches. The CDR3 totals 15 residues. Germline CDR1 and CDR2: SGHDN and FVKESK. The chain's CDR3 is CASSPTQGVGSPLHF. CDR3 DNA sequence: TGTGCCAGCAGCCCGACGCAGGGGGTGGGATCACCCCTCCACTTT.

The gene calls are TRBV18 and TRBJ2-1; D perhaps matches TRBD2 (6 bases). Germline CDR1 is KGHSH and CDR2 is LQKENI. CDR3 length: 16 amino acids. V dropped 3 bases and J dropped 4 bases, with 16 bases sitting between them. As DNA, the CDR3 is TGTGCCAGCTCACCGAATACAGGAGGGCTTTACAATGAGCAGTTCTTC. Translated: CASSPNTGGLYNEQFF.

J is TRBJ1-4 and V is TRBV4-1; 10 positions agree with TRBD1. The CDR3 length is 16 residues. J lost 7 bases, V lost 4 bases, and 9 bases had no gene match. Germline lookup yields CDR1 MGHRA and CDR2 YSYEKL. As DNA, the CDR3 is TGCGCCAGCAGCCCTACCTCGACAGGGGGCGGTGAAAAACTGTTTTTT. Encoded protein: CASSPTSTGGGEKLFF.

This chain uses TRBV11-2 with TRBJ2-1; no definite D call. The CDR3 loop spans 12 amino acids. Germline CDR1 SGHAT, CDR2 FQNNGV. Trimming pared 4 bases from V and 10 bases from J, leaving 11 bases between. The CDR3 is CASSSIMEEQFF. As DNA, the CDR3 is TGTGCCAGCAGCTCGATAATGGAGGAGCAGTTCTTC.

The genes are TRBV5-5 and TRBJ1-4, with 7 positions matching TRBD1. This CDR3 has 15 amino acids. The ends lost 2 bases at V and 10 bases at J; junction bases unmatched: 11. The V gene's germline CDR1 is SGHKS and CDR2 YYEKEE (reference sequence). CDR3: CASSLVEGASGKLFF. CDR3 DNA: TGTGCCAGCAGCTTAGTGGAGGGGGCCTCGGGAAAACTGTTTTTT.

The chain is built from TRBV19 and TRBJ2-3; perhaps TRBD1 as D (6 bases). The V gene's germline CDR1 is LNHDA and CDR2 SQIVND (reference sequence). This CDR3 comprises 14 residues. The germline V and J ends were trimmed by 4 bases and 1 base, with 9 bases remaining between them. The CDR3 DNA follows: TGTGCCAGTAGTACGAGGACAGGCACAGATACGCAGTATTTT. Protein: CASSTRTGTDTQYF.